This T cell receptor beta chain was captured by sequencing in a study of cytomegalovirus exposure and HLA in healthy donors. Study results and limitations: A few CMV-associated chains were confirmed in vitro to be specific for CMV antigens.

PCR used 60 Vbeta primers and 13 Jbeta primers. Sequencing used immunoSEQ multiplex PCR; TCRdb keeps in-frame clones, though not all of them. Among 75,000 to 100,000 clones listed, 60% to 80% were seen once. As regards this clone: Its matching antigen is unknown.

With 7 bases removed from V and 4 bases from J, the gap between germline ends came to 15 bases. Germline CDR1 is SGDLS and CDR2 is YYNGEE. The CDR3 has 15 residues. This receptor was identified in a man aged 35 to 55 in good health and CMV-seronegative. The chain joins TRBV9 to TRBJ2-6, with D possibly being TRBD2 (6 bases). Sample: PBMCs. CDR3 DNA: TGTGCCAGCTGTGGTGGGGGGTTGGGGGCCAACGTCCTGACTTTC. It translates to CASCGGGLGANVLTF. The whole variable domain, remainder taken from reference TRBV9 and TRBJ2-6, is DSGVTQTPKHLITATGQRVTLRCSPRSGDLSVYWYQQSLDQGLQFLIQYYNGEERAKGNILERFSAQQFPDLHSELNLSSLELGDSALYFCASCGGGLGANVLTFGAGSRLTVL.